The T cell receptor (beta chain) described here comes from a study of T cell changes during pregnancy in multiple sclerosis. Method: immunoSEQ multiplex PCR; TCRdb's copy keeps in-frame clones and lacks some. The sample includes about 92,000 clones, 80% to 95% of them seen just once. CDR1 SGHRS and CDR2 YFSETQ come from the germline V gene. J gave up 2 bases and V 3 bases, and 4 bases lay outside the gene matches. This CDR3 has 14 residues. The chain employs TRBV5-1 and TRBJ2-7; 8 nucleotides match TRBD1. The sample in question was peripheral blood, obtained in the first trimester of pregnancy. The source is a female donor with multiple sclerosis, enrolled in a pregnancy study. DNA of the CDR3: TGCGCCAGCAGCTCCCGGACAGGGACCTACGAGCAGTACTTC. Translating gives CASSSRTGTYEQYF. Variable domain in full (rest from reference TRBV5-1 and TRBJ2-7): KAGVTQTPRYLIKTRGQQVTLSCSPISGHRSVSWYQQTPGQGLQFLFEYFSETQRNKGNFPGRFSGRQFSNSRSEMNVSTLELGDSALYLCASSSRTGTYEQYFGPGTRLTVT.